A single sample is the source of the 27 T cell receptor beta chains below, sequenced in a study of shared clonotypes between healthy human individuals. Generated by immunoSEQ multiplex PCR, the TCRdb table keeps only in-frame clones and is missing some. The sample shows millions of clones, 90% to 95% of them seen only once. The specimen sequenced was naive CD4+ T cells sorted from blood. Subset denoted: CD45RA+ positively selected. The receptor source for this set is a man aged 18-30 years in good health.

The J gene is TRBJ1-5, the V gene TRBV28; D uncertain. Looked up from germline, CDR1 is MDHEN and CDR2 is SYDVKM. The CDR3 contains 14 residues. The V end was cut by 5 bases, the J end by 3 bases, with 11 bases between. In DNA form, the CDR3 reads TGTGCCAGCAGTGGAAGTTCGTCCAATCAGCCCCAGCATTTT. This encodes CASSGSSSNQPQHF.

A single count supports this clone. V is TRBV7-2 and J is TRBJ2-5; 10 bases match TRBD2. This CDR3 contains 14 residues. V trimming: 5 bases; J trimming: 5 bases; junction bases outside the gene matches: 5. Germline lookup yields CDR1 SGHTA and CDR2 FQGNSA. The CDR3 DNA is TGTGCCAGCAGCGAGCGGGGGGGCCGGGAGACCCAGTACTTC. This sequence encodes CASSERGGRETQYF.

This chain joins TRBV4-2 and TRBJ2-3, with D maybe TRBD2 (5 bases). V gave up 0 bases and J gave up 3 bases, with 13 bases separating them. There are 16 residues in the CDR3. Germline values: CDR1 LGHNA, CDR2 YNFKEQ. DNA of the CDR3: TGTGCCAGCAGCCAAGAATGGGCTAGCTCAACAGATACGCAGTATTTT. It specifies CASSQEWASSTDTQYF.

The chain links TRBV5-4 to TRBJ2-5; tentatively, D is TRBD1 (5 bases). Germline loops: CDR1 SGHNT, CDR2 YYREEE (reference sequence). The ends were cut back, 4 bases at V and 5 bases at J, with 15 bases in the middle. CDR3 length: 14 amino acids. This CDR3 reads CASSLGADEETQYF. The CDR3 DNA reads as TGTGCCAGCAGCCTAGGGGCGGATGAGGAGACCCAGTACTTC.

CDR3 region: CATLVGLGIPYEQYF. The CDR3, as DNA: TGTGCCACCCTGGTGGGCCTAGGGATCCCCTACGAGCAGTACTTC. V usage is TRBV15 and J usage is TRBJ2-7, with unresolved D. With 8 bases removed from V and 2 bases from J, the gap between germline ends came to 19 bases. CDR3 length: 15 residues. The germline gives CDR1 LNHNV, CDR2 YYDKDF (reference sequence). The variable domain in full, with the rest retrieved from reference TRBV15 and TRBJ2-7, is DAMVIQNPRYQVTQFGKPVTLSCSQTLNHNVMYWYQQKSSQAPKLLFHYYDKDFNNEADTPDNFQSRRPNTSFCFLDIRSPGLGDTAMYLCATLVGLGIPYEQYFGPGTRLTVT.

The chain uses TRBV7-9 and TRBJ2-3, with 16 bases matching TRBD2. V trimming: 5 bases; J trimming: 5 bases; junction bases outside the gene matches: 10. This CDR3 has 18 amino acids. The germline CDR1 and CDR2 sequences are SEHNR and FQNEAQ (reference sequence). CDR3 residues: CASSPPGLAGGQGDTQYF. In DNA form, the CDR3 reads TGTGCCAGCAGCCCCCCGGGACTAGCGGGGGGGCAGGGAGATACGCAGTATTTT.

V usage is TRBV5-6 and J usage is TRBJ2-5; D ambiguous. The CDR3 has 15 residues. Germline assignment: CDR1 SGHDT and CDR2 YYEEEE. V was cut by 0 bases and J by 6 bases, with 15 bases left in between. This chain's CDR3 is CASSLGRAIGKTQYF. Here the CDR3 DNA reads TGTGCCAGCAGCTTGGGTCGGGCCATTGGGAAGACCCAGTACTTC. Full variable domain (remainder filled in from reference TRBV5-6 and TRBJ2-5): DAGVTQSPTHLIKTRGQQVTLRCSPKSGHDTVSWYQQALGQGPQFIFQYYEEEERQRGNFPDRFSGHQFPNYSSELNVNALLLGDSALYLCASSLGRAIGKTQYFGPGTRLLVL.

The rearrangement links TRBV7-2 to TRBJ2-5, with D possibly being TRBD1 (5 bases). V lost 5 bases, J lost 3 bases, and 10 bases lay in between. The CDR3 spans 13 residues. CDR1 SGHTA and CDR2 FQGNSA come from the germline V gene. The DNA for the CDR3 is TGTGCCAGCAGCGCCAGACAGAAAGAGACCCAGTACTTC. Its protein is CASSARQKETQYF.

The chain couples TRBV4-1 to TRBJ2-1, with 10 bases fitting TRBD2. The CDR3 runs 18 residues. The J segment lost 5 bases and the V segment lost 0 bases, leaving 10 bases of the junction unmatched. Germline values: CDR1 MGHRA, CDR2 YSYEKL. The CDR3 nucleotides read TGCGCCAGCAGCCAAGATTTCCTAGCGGGAGCGGAGGACAATGAGCAGTTCTTC. Residues: CASSQDFLAGAEDNEQFF.

V is TRBV5-6 and J is TRBJ2-7; 10 bases are shared with TRBD2. Germline V CDR1 and CDR2: SGHDT, YYEEEE. Trimming removed 3 bases from V and 4 bases from J; junction bases left unmatched: 7. The CDR3 sequence is 15 residues long. The CDR3 DNA is TGTGCCAGCAGCTCGACGGGACTAGCGACTTACGAGCAGTACTTC. The encoded protein is CASSSTGLATYEQYF.

The chain combines TRBV7-2 with TRBJ1-1; D is ambiguous. Deletions cut 4 bases from V and 7 bases from J, with 16 bases between. CDR1 and CDR2 from the germline V gene are SGHTA and FQGNSA. There are 14 residues in the CDR3. The CDR3 DNA follows: TGTGCCAGCAGCTCCTACGGACGGGATTTTGAAGCTTTCTTT. Its translation is CASSSYGRDFEAFF.

The rearrangement links TRBV6-5 to TRBJ1-6; 10 bases agree with TRBD1. The germline V gene has CDR1 MNHEY and CDR2 SVGAGI. Trimming cost V 6 bases and J 10 bases; bases outside gene matches: 6. The CDR3 extends over 14 amino acids. CDR3 protein: CASREGQGSSPLHF. DNA of the CDR3: TGTGCCAGCAGGGAGGGACAGGGGAGCTCACCCCTCCACTTT.

The chain is built from TRBV9 and TRBJ2-2; the D call may be TRBD1 or TRBD2 (6 bases each). With 0 bases removed from V and 4 bases from J, the gap between germline ends came to 16 bases. Germline CDR1 and CDR2: SGDLS and YYNGEE. The CDR3 is 17 amino acids. CDR3 protein: CASSVDPGGGGTGELFF. The CDR3 DNA reads TGTGCCAGCAGCGTAGATCCCGGGGGCGGCGGCACCGGGGAGCTGTTTTTT.

V usage is TRBV5-1 and J usage is TRBJ1-3; D gene ambiguous. There are 14 residues in the CDR3. V was trimmed by 4 bases and J by 4 bases, leaving 12 bases between them. CDR1 is SGHRS and CDR2 is YFSETQ in the germline V gene. The CDR3 nucleotides are TGCGCCAGCAGCCTAGATCAAACGGGAAACACCATATATTTT. This encodes CASSLDQTGNTIYF.

The chain combines TRBV2 with TRBJ2-3, with D tentatively TRBD1 or TRBD2 (5 bases each). The germline CDR1 and CDR2 sequences are SNHLY and FYNNEI. The CDR3 loop spans 15 amino acids. The V end lost 7 bases, the J end lost 4 bases, and 18 bases lay between the germline ends. In DNA form, the CDR3 reads TGTGCCAGCATCCCCGGGGCGGGTAGGGCAGATACGCAGTATTTT. It encodes CASIPGAGRADTQYF.

V and J are TRBV6-5 and TRBJ2-7; possibly TRBD1 for D (6 bases). V was trimmed by 6 bases and J by 4 bases, leaving 16 bases between them. Germline V gives CDR1 MNHEY, CDR2 SVGAGI. The CDR3 has 14 amino acids. CDR3 coding DNA: TGTGCCAGCAGGGCCGCAGGGGCGGTTTACGAGCAGTACTTC. Translated, it gives CASRAAGAVYEQYF.

This chain uses TRBV9 with TRBJ2-7; no reliable D call. Trimming shortened V by 4 bases and J by 1 base, and 12 bases separated the two germline ends. This CDR3 is 14 amino acids long. CDR1 SGDLS and CDR2 YYNGEE come from the germline V gene. DNA of the CDR3: TGTGCCAGCAGCCTCACGACGGAATCCTACGAGCAGTACTTC. Its translation is CASSLTTESYEQYF.

The V gene is TRBV29-1, the J gene TRBJ2-4; 7 bases are shared with TRBD1. CDR3 length: 14 residues. Germline V gene lookup returns CDR1 SQVTM and CDR2 ANQGSEA. Losses at the gene ends were 4 bases for V and 1 base for J; bases not matched to a gene: 4. In DNA form, the CDR3 reads TGCAGCGTTGCGTTACAGGGGGCCAAAAACATTCAGTACTTC. Protein: CSVALQGAKNIQYF.

The chain recombines TRBV5-1 with TRBJ2-3; 12 bases are shared with TRBD2. Germline CDR1 and CDR2: SGHRS and YFSETQ. The trim removed 4 bases at V and 4 bases at J, leaving 7 bases unmatched. There are 16 residues in the CDR3. As DNA, the CDR3 is TGCGCCAGCAGCAGGACCCGACTAGCGGGGGCAGATACGCAGTATTTT. Protein product: CASSRTRLAGADTQYF.

Only one count was recorded for this clone. The chain carries TRBV21-1 and TRBJ1-6. TRBV21-1 is flagged as a pseudogene. This CDR3 has 16 residues. For the CDR3, the DNA is TGTGCCAGCAGCAAAGGTGCGCCAGCACCTAATTCACCCCTCCACTTT. It yields the protein CASSKGAPAPNSPLHF.

This chain uses TRBV7-9 with TRBJ2-7; 9 positions agree with TRBD1. Trimming cost V 4 bases and J 0 bases; bases outside gene matches: 7. The CDR3 consists of 16 residues. Germline assignment: CDR1 SEHNR and CDR2 FQNEAQ (reference sequence). The CDR3 here is CASSWGEGQGSYEQYF. The DNA for the CDR3 is TGTGCCAGCAGCTGGGGCGAGGGACAGGGCTCCTACGAGCAGTACTTC.

The chain has TRBV19 and TRBJ1-2, with 8 nucleotides matching TRBD1. This CDR3 comprises 14 residues. The ends lost 6 bases at V and 2 bases at J; junction bases unmatched: 5. Germline V lookup: CDR1 LNHDA, CDR2 SQIVND (reference sequence). The CDR3, as DNA: TGTGCCAGTAGCTTGACAGGGGTGAACTATGGCTACACCTTC. Its translation is CASSLTGVNYGYTF.

V is TRBV28 and J is TRBJ1-1; no firm D call. The V gene's germline CDR1 is MDHEN and CDR2 SYDVKM. V was clipped by 3 bases and J by 0 bases, with 11 bases between them. The length of the CDR3 is 15 residues. CDR3 residues: CASSLDGEMNTEAFF. In DNA, the CDR3 is TGTGCCAGCAGTTTGGACGGGGAAATGAACACTGAAGCTTTCTTT.

The rearrangement links TRBV10-1 to TRBJ1-1; 7 nucleotides agree with TRBD1. Losses at the gene ends were 3 bases for V and 4 bases for J; bases not matched to a gene: 5. Germline CDR1 WNHNN, CDR2 SYGVQD (reference sequence). The CDR3 runs 14 residues. The CDR3 DNA follows: TGCGCCAGCAGTGAATACAGGGGAAGCACTGAAGCTTTCTTT. This translates into CASSEYRGSTEAFF.

This chain connects TRBV9 to TRBJ1-2; TRBD1 aligns across 12 bases. CDR1 is SGDLS and CDR2 is YYNGEE in the germline V gene. This CDR3 is built from 15 residues. The J segment lost 8 bases and the V segment lost 4 bases, leaving 9 bases of the junction unmatched. CDR3 protein: CASSTQGQGAGGYTF. Written as DNA, the CDR3 is TGTGCCAGCAGCACTCAGGGACAGGGGGCAGGAGGCTACACCTTC. Full variable domain (outside the CDR3, taken from reference TRBV9 and TRBJ1-2): DSGVTQTPKHLITATGQRVTLRCSPRSGDLSVYWYQQSLDQGLQFLIQYYNGEERAKGNILERFSAQQFPDLHSELNLSSLELGDSALYFCASSTQGQGAGGYTFGSGTRLTVV.

The gene calls are TRBV27 and TRBJ1-1; D is perhaps TRBD1 (5 bases). Germline lookup yields CDR1 MNHEY and CDR2 SMNVEV (reference sequence). The V end was cut by 7 bases, the J end by 5 bases, with 14 bases between. CDR3 length: 13 residues. The CDR3 sequence: CASTLGRGTEAFF. For the CDR3, the DNA is TGTGCCAGCACCCTGGGGCGGGGGACTGAAGCTTTCTTT.

DNA of the CDR3: TGCGCCAGCAGCTTGGCGGGAATAGGCCTCAACTATAATTCACCCCTCCACTTT. This codes for CASSLAGIGLNYNSPLHF. The V call is TRBV5-1, the J call TRBJ1-6; D not certain. The V end lost 0 bases, the J end lost 3 bases, and 16 bases lay between the germline ends. Germline CDR1 and CDR2: SGHRS and YFSETQ. CDR3 length equals 18 residues.